The text below deals with one T cell receptor beta chain. It lacks a known antigen. Per-base qualities were not stored, and no clone one base away is much larger. No patient had received any treatment before thyroid surgery. Patient clinical samples collected from about 2011 to 2018 were retrospectively analysed using T-cell receptor beta sequencing. In the germline V gene, CDR1 corresponds to SGHTA and CDR2 to FQGNSA. Including cysteine and phenylalanine, the CDR3 has 13 amino acids. The kept DNA is CDR3 alone, 39 bases in frame from the first base. V loses 5 bases of germline sequence and J loses 4 bases, and the interval between the two ends is 9 bases. The sample is drawn from a study of metastatic and nonmetastatic thyroid tumors (dated by TCRdb to between 2020 and 2021). At the level of the whole study: Repertoires from peripheral blood and from tumor or nodule tissue samples of malignant and benign thyroid patients were compared.

Libraries were constructed by PCR. This sample was sequenced with an Illumina HiSeq 4000. High-throughput sequencing was used to profile the TCR beta-chain CDR3 region of every patient. The paper's data handling went like this. CDR3 differences across clinicopathological groups were used to build a classifier for discriminating distant-metastatic papillary thyroid cancer patients. Repertoire diversity was assessed with the Shannon index, and tumor-blood repertoire similarity with the Morisita-Horn index. TCRdb reanalyzed the raw reads on its own, using fastp at Q25 for trimming and MiXCR for clone calling, and kept in-frame beta chains. These V and J calls originate from TCRdb's pipeline instead of the authors' own analysis. The table for this sample lists 30,000 to 35,000 clones; roughly 36% of them were counted only once. The ten largest clonotypes hold 22% of the sample. The research as a whole found: In both blood and tumor samples, malignant tumors were reported to have significantly higher TCR beta diversity than benign nodules.

Sequenced sample: tumor tissue. This chain is built from TRBV7-2 and TRBJ1-5, with a tentative D gene TRBD1 over 5 matching bases. The receptor was isolated from a female donor with papillary thyroid cancer or a benign thyroid nodule (not recorded which). Some clones in this sample may be carry-over from other donors' samples. The CDR3 is CASSGGANQPQHF. The sequenced DNA is TGTGCCAGCAGCGGAGGGGCGAATCAGCCCCAGCATTTT.